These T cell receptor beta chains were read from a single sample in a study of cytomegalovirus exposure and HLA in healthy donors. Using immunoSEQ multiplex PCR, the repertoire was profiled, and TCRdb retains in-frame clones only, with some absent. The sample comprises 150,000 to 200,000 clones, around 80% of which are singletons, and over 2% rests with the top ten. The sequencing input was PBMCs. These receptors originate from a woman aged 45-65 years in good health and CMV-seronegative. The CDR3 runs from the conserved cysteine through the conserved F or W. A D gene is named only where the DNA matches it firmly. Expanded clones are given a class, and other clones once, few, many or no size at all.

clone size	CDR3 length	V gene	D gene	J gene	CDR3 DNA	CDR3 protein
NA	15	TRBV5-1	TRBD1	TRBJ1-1	TGCGCCAGCAGCCTAGGGACAGTAGTTACCACTGAAGCTTTCTTT	CASSLGTVVTTEAFF
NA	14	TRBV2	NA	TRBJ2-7	TGTGCCAGCAGCGAACAGGGTAGGTCGTACGAGCAGTACTTC	CASSEQGRSYEQYF
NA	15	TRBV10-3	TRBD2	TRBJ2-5	TGTGCCATCAGTGAGGGACTAGCGGGTAAAGAGACCCAGTACTTC	CAISEGLAGKETQYF
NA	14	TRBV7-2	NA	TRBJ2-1	TGTGCCAGCAGCTCCCGGGTCCCCCCGGGTGAGCAGTTCTTC	CASSSRVPPGEQFF
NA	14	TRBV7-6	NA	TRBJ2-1	TGTGCCAGCAGCAAGCCCGGGACAAACAATGAGCAGTTCTTC	CASSKPGTNNEQFF
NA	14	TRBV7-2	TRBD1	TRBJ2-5	TGTGCCAGCAGCCCGGGACAGTTTCAAGAGACCCAGTACTTC	CASSPGQFQETQYF
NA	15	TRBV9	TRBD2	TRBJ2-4	TGTGCCAGCAGCGTAGCATCGGGGGGGCCGAACATTCAGTACTTC	CASSVASGGPNIQYF
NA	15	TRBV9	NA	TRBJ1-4	TGTGCCAGCAGCCTAACGCCGGGACATAGTGAAAAACTGTTTTTT	CASSLTPGHSEKLFF
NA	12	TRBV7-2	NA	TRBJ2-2	TGTGCCAGCAGCTGGGGGGTCGGGGAGCTGTTTTTT	CASSWGVGELFF
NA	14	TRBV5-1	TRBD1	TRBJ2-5	TGCGCCAGCAGCTTGGCGGGACAGCAAGAGACCCAGTACTTC	CASSLAGQQETQYF
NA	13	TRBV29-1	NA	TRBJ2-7	TGCAGCGTTGAAGACAGGATTTCCTACGAGCAGTACTTC	CSVEDRISYEQYF
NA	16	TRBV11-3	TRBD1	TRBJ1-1	TGTGCCAGCAGTACCGGGACAGGGACGGGAGACACTGAAGCTTTCTTT	CASSTGTGTGDTEAFF
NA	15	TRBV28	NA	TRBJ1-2	TGTGCCAGCAGTTTGGGGAGGCAGAGTTACTATGGCTACACCTTC	CASSLGRQSYYGYTF
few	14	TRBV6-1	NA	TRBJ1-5	TGTGCCAGCAGTGAATACGGGGGGGGTCAGCCCCAGCATTTT	CASSEYGGGQPQHF
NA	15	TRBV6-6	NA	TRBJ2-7	TGTGCCAGCAGTTACTCGCGGGGACCCTCCTACGAGCAGTACTTC	CASSYSRGPSYEQYF
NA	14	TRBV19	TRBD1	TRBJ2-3	TGTGCCAGTACCTCGACAGGGGGCACAGATACGCAGTATTTT	CASTSTGGTDTQYF
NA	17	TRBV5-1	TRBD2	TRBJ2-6	TGCGCCAGCAGCTTAGGACTAGCGAGAAGTGGGGCCAACGTCCTGACTTTC	CASSLGLARSGANVLTF
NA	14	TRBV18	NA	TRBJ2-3	TGTGCCAGCTCACCCCCATGGAGAACAGATACGCAGTATTTT	CASSPPWRTDTQYF
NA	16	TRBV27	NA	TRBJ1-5	TGTGCCAGCAGTTCCTTCCCCGCAGGTGATGATCAGCCCCAGCATTTT	CASSSFPAGDDQPQHF
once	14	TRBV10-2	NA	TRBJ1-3	TGCGCCAGTAGCCCGGGGGACTCTGGAAACACCATATATTTT	CASSPGDSGNTIYF
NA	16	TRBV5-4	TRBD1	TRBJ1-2	TGTGCCAGCAGCTTGCCCGGGACAGGGAATGCTGATGGCTACACCTTC	CASSLPGTGNADGYTF
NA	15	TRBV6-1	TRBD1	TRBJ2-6	TGTGCCAGCAGGGAGACAGGGGCTGGGGCCAACGTCCTGACTTTC	CASRETGAGANVLTF
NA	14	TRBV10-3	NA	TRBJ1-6	TGTGCCATCAGTGAGACGGGGAAAAATTCACCCCTCCACTTT	CAISETGKNSPLHF
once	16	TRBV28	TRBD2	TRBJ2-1	TGTGCCAGCAGTTTAACCACTAGCGGGGCCTACAATGAGCAGTTCTTC	CASSLTTSGAYNEQFF
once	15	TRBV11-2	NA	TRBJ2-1	TGTGCCAGCAGCTTATACAGTTCCTCCTACAATGAGCAGTTCTTC	CASSLYSSSYNEQFF
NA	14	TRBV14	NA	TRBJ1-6	TGTGCCAGCAGCCAAGAAGCCAGGAATTCACCCCTCCACTTT	CASSQEARNSPLHF
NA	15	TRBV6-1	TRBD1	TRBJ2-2	TGTGCCAGCAGTGTATCGGGACAGCCCACCGGGGAGCTGTTTTTT	CASSVSGQPTGELFF
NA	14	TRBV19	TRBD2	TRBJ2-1	TGTGCCAGCAAACTAGCGGGAAGCTTCAATGAGCAGTTCTTC	CASKLAGSFNEQFF
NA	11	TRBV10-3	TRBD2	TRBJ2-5	TGTGCCGCGGGGGGGGAAGAGACCCAGTACTTC	CAAGGEETQYF
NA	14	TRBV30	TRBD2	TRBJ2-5	TGTGCCTGGAGTCCCCAGCGGGGCAAAGAGACCCAGTACTTC	CAWSPQRGKETQYF
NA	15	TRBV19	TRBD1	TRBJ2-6	TGTGCCAGTAGTACCGACAGGGCTGGGGCCAACGTCCTGACTTTC	CASSTDRAGANVLTF
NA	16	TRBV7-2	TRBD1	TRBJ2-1	TGTGCCAGCAGCTTAACAAGCGGTACAGGGGGCAATGAGCAGTTCTTC	CASSLTSGTGGNEQFF
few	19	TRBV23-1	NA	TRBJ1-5	TGCGCCAGCAGTCCGCCTTCAATATATAACAGCTATAGCAATCAGCCCCAGCATTTT	CASSPPSIYNSYSNQPQHF
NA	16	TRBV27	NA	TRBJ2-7	TGTGCCAGCAGTTTATCCCCTAGCCCGAGCTCCTACGAGCAGTACTTC	CASSLSPSPSSYEQYF
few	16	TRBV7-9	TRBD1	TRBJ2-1	TGTTCCAGCAGCCCCCGACAGGGTAACTTGGACAATGAGCAGTTCTTC	CSSSPRQGNLDNEQFF
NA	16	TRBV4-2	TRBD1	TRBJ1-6	TGTGCCAGCAGCCAAGACCGGACAGGGGGCAATTCACCCCTCCACTTT	CASSQDRTGGNSPLHF
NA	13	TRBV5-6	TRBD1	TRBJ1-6	TGTGCCAGCAGCGTCGGGGACAGGGGAATCCTCCACTTT	CASSVGDRGILHF
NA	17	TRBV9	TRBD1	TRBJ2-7	TGTGCCAGCAGCGTAGGGACGCAGGGGGCTCCGCTTGGGGAGCAGTACTTC	CASSVGTQGAPLGEQYF
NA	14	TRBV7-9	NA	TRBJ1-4	TGTGCCAGCAGCTCAGGAGGAACCAATGAAAAACTGTTTTTT	CASSSGGTNEKLFF
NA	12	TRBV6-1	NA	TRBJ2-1	TGTGCCAGCAAATCAATAGGGGAGGTGCAGTTCTTC	CASKSIGEVQFF
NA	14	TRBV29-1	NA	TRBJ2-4	TGCAGCGTTGATCCGCCAGGGTCTGAAAACATTCAGTACTTC	CSVDPPGSENIQYF
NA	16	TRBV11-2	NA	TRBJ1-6	TGTGCCAGCAGCTTAGTCCCCAGGGCCGGTAATTCCCCCCTCCACTTT	CASSLVPRAGNSPLHF
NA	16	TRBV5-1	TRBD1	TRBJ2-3	TGCGCCAGCAGCTTGCTCACGGGACAGAGCACAGATACGCAGTATTTT	CASSLLTGQSTDTQYF
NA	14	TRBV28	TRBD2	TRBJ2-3	TGTGCCAGCAGGTCGGGGGGGCCCATAGATACGCAGTATTTT	CASRSGGPIDTQYF